Given below is one T cell receptor (beta chain) in context. What it recognizes is unknown. The record originates from a study of T cell clusters in autoimmune cytopenias. Study-wide results and caveats: TRB repertoire shifts in secondary cytopenia and chronic lymphocytic leukemia mostly reflected lymphoma, not autoimmunity.

CDR3 length equals 16 residues. Germline values: CDR1 LNHNV, CDR2 YYDKDF (reference sequence). Tens of thousands of genome equivalents of blood DNA were amplified for TRB. TRB rearrangements were amplified by touch-down multiplex PCR with mixed TRB-A/B primers. TCRdb reanalyzed the multiplex PCR reads and collapses them to one entry per CDR3 protein, without DNA. In all, the sample yields some 8,000 distinct CDR3 sequences. This chain connects TRBV15 to TRBJ2-1; the TCRdb call, TRBD1, lacks DNA for checking. Sequenced input: peripheral blood. The receptor was isolated from a human donor with an autoimmune cytopenia or autoimmune hepatitis (not recorded which). This chain's CDR3 is CATSRDLTGGYNEQFF.